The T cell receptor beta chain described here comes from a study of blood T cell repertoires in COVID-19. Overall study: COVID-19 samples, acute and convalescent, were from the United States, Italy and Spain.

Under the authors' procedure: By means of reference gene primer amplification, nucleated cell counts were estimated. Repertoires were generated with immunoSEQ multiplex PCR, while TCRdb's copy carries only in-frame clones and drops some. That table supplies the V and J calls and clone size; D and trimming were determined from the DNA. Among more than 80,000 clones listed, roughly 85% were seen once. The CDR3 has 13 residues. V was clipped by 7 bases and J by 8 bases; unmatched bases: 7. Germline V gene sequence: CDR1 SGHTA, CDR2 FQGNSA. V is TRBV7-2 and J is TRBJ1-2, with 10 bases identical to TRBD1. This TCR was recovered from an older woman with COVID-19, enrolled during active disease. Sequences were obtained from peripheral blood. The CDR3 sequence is CASTLGTGVGYTF. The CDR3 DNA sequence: TGTGCCAGCACCCTGGGGACAGGGGTCGGCTACACCTTC.